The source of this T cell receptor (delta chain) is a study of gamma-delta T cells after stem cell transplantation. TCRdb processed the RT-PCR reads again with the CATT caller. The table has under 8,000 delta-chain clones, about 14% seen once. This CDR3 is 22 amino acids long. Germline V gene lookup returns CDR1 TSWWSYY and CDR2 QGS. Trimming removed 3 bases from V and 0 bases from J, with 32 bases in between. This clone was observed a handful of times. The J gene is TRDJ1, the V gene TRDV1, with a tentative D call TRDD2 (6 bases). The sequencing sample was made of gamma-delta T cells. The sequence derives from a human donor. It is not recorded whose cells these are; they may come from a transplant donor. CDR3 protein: CALGDPLVGAFPHIGDTDKLIF. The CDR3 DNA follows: TGTGCTCTTGGGGATCCCCTTGTCGGGGCCTTCCCGCATATCGGGGACACCGATAAACTCATCTTT.